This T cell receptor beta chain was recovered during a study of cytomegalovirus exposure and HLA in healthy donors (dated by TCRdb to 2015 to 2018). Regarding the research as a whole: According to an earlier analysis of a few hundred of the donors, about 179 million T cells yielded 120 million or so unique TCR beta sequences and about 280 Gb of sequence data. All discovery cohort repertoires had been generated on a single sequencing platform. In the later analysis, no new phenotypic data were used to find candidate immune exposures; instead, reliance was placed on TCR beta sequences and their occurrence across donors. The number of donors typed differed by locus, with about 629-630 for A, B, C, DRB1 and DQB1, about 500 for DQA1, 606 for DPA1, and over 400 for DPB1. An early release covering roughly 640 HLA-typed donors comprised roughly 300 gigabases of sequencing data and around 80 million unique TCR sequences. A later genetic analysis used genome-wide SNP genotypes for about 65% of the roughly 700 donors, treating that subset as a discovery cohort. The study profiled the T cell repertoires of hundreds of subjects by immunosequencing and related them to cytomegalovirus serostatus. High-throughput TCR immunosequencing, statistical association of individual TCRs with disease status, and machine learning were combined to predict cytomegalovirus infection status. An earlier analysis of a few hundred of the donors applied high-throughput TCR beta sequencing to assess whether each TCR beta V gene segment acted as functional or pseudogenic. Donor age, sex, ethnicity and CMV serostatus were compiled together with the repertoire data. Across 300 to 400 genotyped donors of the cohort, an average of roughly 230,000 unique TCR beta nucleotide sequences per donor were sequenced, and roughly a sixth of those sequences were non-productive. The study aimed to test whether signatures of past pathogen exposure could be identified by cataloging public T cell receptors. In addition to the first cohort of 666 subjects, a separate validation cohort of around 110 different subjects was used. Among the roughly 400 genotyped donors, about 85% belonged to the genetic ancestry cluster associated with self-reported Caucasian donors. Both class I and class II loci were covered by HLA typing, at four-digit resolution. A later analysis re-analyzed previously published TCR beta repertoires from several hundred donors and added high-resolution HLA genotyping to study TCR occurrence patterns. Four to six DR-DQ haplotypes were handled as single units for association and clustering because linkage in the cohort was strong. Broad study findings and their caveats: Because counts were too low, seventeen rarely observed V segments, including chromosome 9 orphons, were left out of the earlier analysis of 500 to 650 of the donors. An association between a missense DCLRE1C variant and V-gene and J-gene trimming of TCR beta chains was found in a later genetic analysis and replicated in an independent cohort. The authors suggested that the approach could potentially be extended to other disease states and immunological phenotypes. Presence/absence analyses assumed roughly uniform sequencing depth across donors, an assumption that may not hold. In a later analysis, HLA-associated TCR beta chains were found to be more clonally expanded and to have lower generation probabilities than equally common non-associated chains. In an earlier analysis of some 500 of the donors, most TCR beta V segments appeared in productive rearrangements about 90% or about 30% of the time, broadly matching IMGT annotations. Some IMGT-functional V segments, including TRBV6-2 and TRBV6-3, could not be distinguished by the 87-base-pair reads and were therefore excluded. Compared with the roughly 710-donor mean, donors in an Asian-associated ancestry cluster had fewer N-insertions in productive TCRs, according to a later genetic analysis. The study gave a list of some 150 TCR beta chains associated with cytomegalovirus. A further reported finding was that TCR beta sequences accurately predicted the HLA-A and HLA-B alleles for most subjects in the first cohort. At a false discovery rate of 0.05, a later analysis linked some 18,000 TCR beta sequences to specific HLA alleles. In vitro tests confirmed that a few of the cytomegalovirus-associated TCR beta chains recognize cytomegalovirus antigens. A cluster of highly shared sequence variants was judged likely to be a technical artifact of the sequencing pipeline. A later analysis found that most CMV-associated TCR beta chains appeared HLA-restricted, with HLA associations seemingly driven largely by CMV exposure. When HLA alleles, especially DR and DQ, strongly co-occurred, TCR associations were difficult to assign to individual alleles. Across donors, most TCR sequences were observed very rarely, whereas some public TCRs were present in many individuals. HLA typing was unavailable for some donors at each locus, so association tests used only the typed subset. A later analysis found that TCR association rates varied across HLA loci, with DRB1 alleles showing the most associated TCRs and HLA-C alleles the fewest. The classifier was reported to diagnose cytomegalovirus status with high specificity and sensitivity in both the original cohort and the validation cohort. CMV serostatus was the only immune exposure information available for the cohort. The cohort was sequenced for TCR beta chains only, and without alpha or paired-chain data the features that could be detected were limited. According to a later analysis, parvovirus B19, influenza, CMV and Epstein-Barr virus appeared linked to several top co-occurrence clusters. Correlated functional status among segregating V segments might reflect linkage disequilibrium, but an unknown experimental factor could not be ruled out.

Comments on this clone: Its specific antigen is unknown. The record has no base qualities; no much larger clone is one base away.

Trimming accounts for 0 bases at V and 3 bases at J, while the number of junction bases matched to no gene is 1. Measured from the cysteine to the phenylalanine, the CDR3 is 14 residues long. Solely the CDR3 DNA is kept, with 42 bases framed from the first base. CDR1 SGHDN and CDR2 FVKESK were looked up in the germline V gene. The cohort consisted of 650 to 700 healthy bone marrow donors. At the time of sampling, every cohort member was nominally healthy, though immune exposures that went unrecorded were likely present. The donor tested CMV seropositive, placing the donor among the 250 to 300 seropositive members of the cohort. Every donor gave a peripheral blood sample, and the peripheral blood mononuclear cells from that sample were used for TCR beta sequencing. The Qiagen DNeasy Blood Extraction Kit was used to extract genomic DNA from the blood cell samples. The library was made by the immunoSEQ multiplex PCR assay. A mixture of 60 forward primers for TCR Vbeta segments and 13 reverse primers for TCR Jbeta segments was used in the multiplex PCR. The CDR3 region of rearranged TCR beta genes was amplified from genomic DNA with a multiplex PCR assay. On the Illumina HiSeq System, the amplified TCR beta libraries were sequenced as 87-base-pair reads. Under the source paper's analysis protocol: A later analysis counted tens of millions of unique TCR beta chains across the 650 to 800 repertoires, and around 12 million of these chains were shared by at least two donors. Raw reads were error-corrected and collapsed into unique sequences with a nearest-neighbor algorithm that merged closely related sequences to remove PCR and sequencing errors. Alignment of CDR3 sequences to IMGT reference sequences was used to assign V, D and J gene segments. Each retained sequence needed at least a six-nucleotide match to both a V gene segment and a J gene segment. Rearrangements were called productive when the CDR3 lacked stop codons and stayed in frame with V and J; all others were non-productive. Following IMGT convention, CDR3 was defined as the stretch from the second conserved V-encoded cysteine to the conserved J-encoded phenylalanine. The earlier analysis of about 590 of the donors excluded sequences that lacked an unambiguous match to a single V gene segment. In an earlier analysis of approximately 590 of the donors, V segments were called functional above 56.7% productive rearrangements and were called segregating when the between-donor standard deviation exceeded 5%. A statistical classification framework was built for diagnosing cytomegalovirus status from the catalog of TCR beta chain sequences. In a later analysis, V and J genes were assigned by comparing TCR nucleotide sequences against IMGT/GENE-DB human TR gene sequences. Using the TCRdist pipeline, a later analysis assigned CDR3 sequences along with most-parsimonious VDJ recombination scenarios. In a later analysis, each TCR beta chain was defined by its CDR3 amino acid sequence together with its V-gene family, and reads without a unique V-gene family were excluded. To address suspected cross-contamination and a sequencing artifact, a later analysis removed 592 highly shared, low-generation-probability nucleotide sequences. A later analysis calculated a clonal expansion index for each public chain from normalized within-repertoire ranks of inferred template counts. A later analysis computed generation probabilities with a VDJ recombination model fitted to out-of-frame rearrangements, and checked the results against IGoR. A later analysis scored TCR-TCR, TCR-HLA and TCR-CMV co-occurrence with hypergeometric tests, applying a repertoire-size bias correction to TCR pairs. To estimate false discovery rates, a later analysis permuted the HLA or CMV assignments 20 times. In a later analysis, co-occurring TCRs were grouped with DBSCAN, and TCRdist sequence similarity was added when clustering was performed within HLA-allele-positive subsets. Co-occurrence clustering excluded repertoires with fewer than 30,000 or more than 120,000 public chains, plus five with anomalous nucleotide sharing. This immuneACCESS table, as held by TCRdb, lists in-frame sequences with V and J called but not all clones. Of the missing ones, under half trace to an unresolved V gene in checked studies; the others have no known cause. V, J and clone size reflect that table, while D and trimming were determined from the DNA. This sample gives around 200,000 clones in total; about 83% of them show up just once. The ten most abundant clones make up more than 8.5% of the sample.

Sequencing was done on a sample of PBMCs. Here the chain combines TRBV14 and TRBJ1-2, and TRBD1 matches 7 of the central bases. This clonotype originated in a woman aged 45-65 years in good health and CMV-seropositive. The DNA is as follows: TGTGCCAGCAGCCAAGACACAGGGGACTATGGCTACACCTTC. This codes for CASSQDTGDYGYTF.